This T cell receptor (beta chain) was identified in a study of blood T cell repertoires in COVID-19. Study summary: Italy, Spain and the United States were the sources of the convalescent and acute COVID-19 samples. The cDNA or gDNA used as material had been derived from T cells, B-cell-depleted T cells, or PBMCs.

How the authors handled the data: Using reference gene primer amplification, nucleated cell counts were estimated. Some clones are missing from TCRdb's copy, which holds only in-frame ones; the method was immunoSEQ multiplex PCR. That table furnishes V, J and clone size, whereas the DNA furnished D and trimming. Among over 60,000 clones listed, roughly 80% were seen once. Patients from Seattle were sampled longitudinally, starting during active infection. The sequenced sample consisted of peripheral blood. The origin of this receptor is a man between 45 and 60 years old with COVID-19, enrolled during active disease.

The CDR3 DNA reads as TGTGCCACCAGGGCAGGTCAATCCGAGCAGTACTTC. Translated: CATRAGQSEQYF. V is TRBV24-1 and J is TRBJ2-7; D not certain. Germline-derived CDR1 and CDR2 are KGHDR and SFDVKD. V lost 7 bases to trimming and J lost 6 bases, with 12 bases between them. This CDR3 comprises 12 residues.